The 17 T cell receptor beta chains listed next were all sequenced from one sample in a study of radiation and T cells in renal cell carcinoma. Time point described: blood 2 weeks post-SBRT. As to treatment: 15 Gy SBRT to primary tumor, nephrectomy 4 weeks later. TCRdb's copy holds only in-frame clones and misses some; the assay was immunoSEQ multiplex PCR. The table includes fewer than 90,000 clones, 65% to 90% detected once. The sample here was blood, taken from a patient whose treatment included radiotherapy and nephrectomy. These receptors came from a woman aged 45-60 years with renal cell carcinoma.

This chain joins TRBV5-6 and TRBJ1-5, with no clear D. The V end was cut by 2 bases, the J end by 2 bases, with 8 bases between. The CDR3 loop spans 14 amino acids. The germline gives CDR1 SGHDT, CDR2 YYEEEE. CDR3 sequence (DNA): TGTGCCAGCAGCTTTTACCAGGGCAATCAGCCCCAGCATTTT. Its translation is CASSFYQGNQPQHF. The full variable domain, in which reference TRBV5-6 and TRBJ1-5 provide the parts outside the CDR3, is DAGVTQSPTHLIKTRGQQVTLRCSPKSGHDTVSWYQQALGQGPQFIFQYYEEEERQRGNFPDRFSGHQFPNYSSELNVNALLLGDSALYLCASSFYQGNQPQHFGDGTRLSIL.

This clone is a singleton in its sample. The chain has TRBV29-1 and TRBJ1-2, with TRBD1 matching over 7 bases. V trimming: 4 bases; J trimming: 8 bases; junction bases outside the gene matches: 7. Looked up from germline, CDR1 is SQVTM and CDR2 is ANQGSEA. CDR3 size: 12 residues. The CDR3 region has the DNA TGCAGCGTTGGACCAGGGGGAGGAGGCTACACCTTC. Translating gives CSVGPGGGGYTF.

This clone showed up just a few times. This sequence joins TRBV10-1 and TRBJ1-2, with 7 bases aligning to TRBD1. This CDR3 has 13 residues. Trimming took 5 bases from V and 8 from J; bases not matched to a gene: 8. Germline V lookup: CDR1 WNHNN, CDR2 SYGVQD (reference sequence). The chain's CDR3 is CASSIDRVGGYTF. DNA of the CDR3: TGCGCCAGCAGTATTGACAGGGTAGGCGGCTACACCTTC.

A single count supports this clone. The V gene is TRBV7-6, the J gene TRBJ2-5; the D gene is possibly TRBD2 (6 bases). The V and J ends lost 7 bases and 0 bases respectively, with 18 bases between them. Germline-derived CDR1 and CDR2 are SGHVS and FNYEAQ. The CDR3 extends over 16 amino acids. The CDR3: CASTLRGGVYQETQYF. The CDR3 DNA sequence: TGTGCCAGCACCCTTAGGGGCGGGGTTTACCAAGAGACCCAGTACTTC. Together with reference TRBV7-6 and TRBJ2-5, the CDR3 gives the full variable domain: GAGVSQSPRYKVTKRGQDVALRCDPISGHVSLYWYRQALGQGPEFLTYFNYEAQQDKSGLPNDRFSAERPEGSISTLTIQRTEQRDSAMYRCASTLRGGVYQETQYFGPGTRLLVL.

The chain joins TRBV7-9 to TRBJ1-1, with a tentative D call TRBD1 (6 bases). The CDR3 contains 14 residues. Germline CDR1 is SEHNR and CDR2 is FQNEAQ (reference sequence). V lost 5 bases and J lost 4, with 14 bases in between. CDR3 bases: TGTGCCAGCAGCCTTCCGCAGGGGAGCACTGAAGCTTTCTTT. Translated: CASSLPQGSTEAFF.

The CDR3 DNA reads as TGCAGCGTTCAATCTAGCAGGGACGAGCAGTACTTC. The encoded protein is CSVQSSRDEQYF. This chain joins TRBV29-1 and TRBJ2-7; D may be TRBD1 or TRBD2 (5 bases each). The V end was cut by 5 bases, the J end by 5 bases, with 13 bases between. This CDR3 has 12 amino acids. Germline lookup yields CDR1 SQVTM and CDR2 ANQGSEA.

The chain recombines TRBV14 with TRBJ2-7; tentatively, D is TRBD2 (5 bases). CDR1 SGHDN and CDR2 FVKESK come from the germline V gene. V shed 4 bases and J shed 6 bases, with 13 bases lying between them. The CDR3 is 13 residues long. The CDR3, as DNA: TGTGCCAGCAGCCGCTCCACTAGAGGCGAGCAGTACTTC. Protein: CASSRSTRGEQYF. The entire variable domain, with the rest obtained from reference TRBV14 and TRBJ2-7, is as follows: EAGVTQFPSHSVIEKGQTVTLRCDPISGHDNLYWYRRVMGKEIKFLLHFVKESKQDESGMPNNRFLAERTGGTYSTLKVQPAELEDSGVYFCASSRSTRGEQYFGPGTRLTVT.

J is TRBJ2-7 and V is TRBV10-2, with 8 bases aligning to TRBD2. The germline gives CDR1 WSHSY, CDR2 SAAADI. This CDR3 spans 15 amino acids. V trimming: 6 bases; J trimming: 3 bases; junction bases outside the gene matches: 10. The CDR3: CASRERIGGGYEQYF. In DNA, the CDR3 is TGCGCCAGCAGGGAACGAATCGGGGGGGGCTACGAGCAGTACTTC.

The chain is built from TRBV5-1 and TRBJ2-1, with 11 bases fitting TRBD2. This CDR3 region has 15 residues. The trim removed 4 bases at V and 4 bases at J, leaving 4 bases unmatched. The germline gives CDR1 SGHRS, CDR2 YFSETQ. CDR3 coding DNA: TGCGCCAGCAGCCCCACTAGCGGGGGATACAATGAGCAGTTCTTC. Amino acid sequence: CASSPTSGGYNEQFF.

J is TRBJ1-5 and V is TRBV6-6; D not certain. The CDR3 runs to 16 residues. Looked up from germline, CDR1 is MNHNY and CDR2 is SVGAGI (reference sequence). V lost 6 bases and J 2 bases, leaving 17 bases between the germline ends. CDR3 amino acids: CASRDGGEKGNQPQHF. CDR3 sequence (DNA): TGTGCCAGCAGGGACGGTGGAGAAAAGGGCAATCAGCCCCAGCATTTT.

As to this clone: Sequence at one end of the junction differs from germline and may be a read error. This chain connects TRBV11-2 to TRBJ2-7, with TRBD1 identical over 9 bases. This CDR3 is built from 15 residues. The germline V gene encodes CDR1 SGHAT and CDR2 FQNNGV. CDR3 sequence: CASRRPGQGSHEQYF. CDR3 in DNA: TGTGCCAGCAGACGTCCGGGACAGGGCTCCCACGAGCAGTACTTC.

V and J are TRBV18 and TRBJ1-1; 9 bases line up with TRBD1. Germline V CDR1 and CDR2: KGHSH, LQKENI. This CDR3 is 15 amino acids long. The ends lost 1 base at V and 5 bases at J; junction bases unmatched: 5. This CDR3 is CASSPQQGAQTEAFF. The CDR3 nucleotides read TGTGCCAGCTCACCACAACAGGGGGCTCAGACTGAAGCTTTCTTT.

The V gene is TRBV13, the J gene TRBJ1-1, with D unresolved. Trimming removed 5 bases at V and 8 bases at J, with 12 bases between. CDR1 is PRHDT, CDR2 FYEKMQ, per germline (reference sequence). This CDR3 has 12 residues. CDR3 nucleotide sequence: TGTGCCAGCAGCCCTCACCTCTTAGAAGCTTTCTTT. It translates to CASSPHLLEAFF.

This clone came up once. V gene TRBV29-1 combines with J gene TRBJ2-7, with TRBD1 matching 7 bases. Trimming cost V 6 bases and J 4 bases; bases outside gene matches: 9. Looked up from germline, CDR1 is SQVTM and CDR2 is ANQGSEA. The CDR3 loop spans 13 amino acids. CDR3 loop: CSVGSGTEYEQYF. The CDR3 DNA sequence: TGCAGCGTCGGTTCCGGGACAGAATACGAGCAGTACTTC.

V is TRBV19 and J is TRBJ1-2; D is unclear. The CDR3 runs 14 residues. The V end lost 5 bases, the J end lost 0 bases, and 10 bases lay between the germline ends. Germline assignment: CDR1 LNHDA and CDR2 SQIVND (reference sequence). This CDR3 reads CASSVEVSNYGYTF. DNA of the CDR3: TGTGCCAGTAGTGTGGAGGTATCTAACTATGGCTACACCTTC.

The DNA of the CDR3 is TGCGCCAGCAGCTTGTTGAGGGGAGGGACCGGGGAGCTGTTTTTT. Protein: CASSLLRGGTGELFF. This rearrangement joins TRBV5-1 to TRBJ2-2; TRBD2 matches at 7 bases. CDR1 and CDR2 (germline): SGHRS, YFSETQ. The CDR3 totals 15 residues. The V gene end was trimmed by 1 base and the J gene end by 5 bases; junction bases not matched to a gene: 5.

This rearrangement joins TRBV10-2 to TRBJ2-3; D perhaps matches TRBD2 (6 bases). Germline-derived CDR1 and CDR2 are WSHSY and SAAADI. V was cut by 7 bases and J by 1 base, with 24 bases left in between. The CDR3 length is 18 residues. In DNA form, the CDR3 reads TGCGCCAGCATGAAGAGCCTCCTGAGGACTACCCGCACAGATACGCAGTATTTT. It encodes CASMKSLLRTTRTDTQYF.